The rows below give T cell receptor beta chains drawn from one sample of a study of brain T cells in children with intractable seizures. TCRdb keeps only in-frame clones here, not all; method: immunoSEQ multiplex PCR. The data contain 340,000 or so clones, over 85% of them seen just once; the ten biggest clones take up around 5%. This material consisted of peripheral blood, taken approximately 5 months after surgery. The receptors derive from a boy under two years old with tuberous sclerosis and intractable seizures. The CDR3 runs from the conserved cysteine through the conserved F or W. The D gene is left open where the match is weak. Some rows have no size entry. The others give once, few or many, or a class for an expanded clone.

clone size	V gene	D gene	J gene	CDR3 DNA	CDR3 protein
NA	TRBV10-2	NA	TRBJ2-2	TGCGCCAGCAGTGGCGGGTCCACCGGGGAGCTGTTTTTT	CASSGGSTGELFF
NA	TRBV7-6	NA	TRBJ1-5	TGTGCCAGCAGCTTAAATGGCCGTGATCAGCCCCAGCATTTT	CASSLNGRDQPQHF
NA	TRBV30	NA	TRBJ1-2	TGTGCCTTCATTCGGGTCCCCCTAGATGGCTACACCTTC	CAFIRVPLDGYTF
NA	TRBV5-1	TRBD2	TRBJ2-3	TGCGCCAGCAGCCTCAGCGGGGAAAGCACAGATACGCAGTATTTT	CASSLSGESTDTQYF
few	TRBV12-3/TRBV12-4	NA	TRBJ2-7	TGTGCCAGCAGTTTTGTCAGGTATTACGAGCAGTACTTC	CASSFVRYYEQYF
NA	TRBV9	TRBD2	TRBJ2-7	TGTGCCAGCAGCGTAGTCCCAGCGGGAGGTCTGGGGGAGCAGTACTTC	CASSVVPAGGLGEQYF
NA	TRBV29-1	TRBD1	TRBJ1-5	TGCAGCGTATCTGTGGGGACAGCTAGCAATCAGCCCCAGCATTTT	CSVSVGTASNQPQHF
once	TRBV24-1	TRBD2	TRBJ2-1	TGTGCCACCAGCTCCGCAGCGGGAGGGCTCCTAGGAGAGCAGTTCTTC	CATSSAAGGLLGEQFF
NA	TRBV27	NA	TRBJ1-5	TGTGCCAGCAGTCCGTCAGGTAATAGCAATCAGCCCCAGCATTTT	CASSPSGNSNQPQHF
NA	TRBV5-6	NA	TRBJ1-2	TGTGCCAGCAGCCCCGTGTCGGACTATGGCTACACCTTC	CASSPVSDYGYTF
NA	TRBV6-5	TRBD1	TRBJ1-2	TGTGCCAGCACAGGGGGCAGCTACACCTTC	CASTGGSYTF
NA	TRBV7-6	TRBD1	TRBJ1-2	TGTGCCAGCAGCCCAGCGGGACAGGGGGCTGGTGGCTACACCTTC	CASSPAGQGAGGYTF
NA	TRBV7-9	TRBD1	TRBJ1-3	TGTGCCAGCAGCTTGGGGACAGGGGGAAACACCATATATTTT	CASSLGTGGNTIYF
NA	TRBV30	NA	TRBJ1-5	TGTGCCTGGAGTGTTGGTGGGGCAGGTCAGCCCCAGCATTTT	CAWSVGGAGQPQHF
NA	TRBV7-9	TRBD2	TRBJ2-1	TGTGCCAGCAGCCCGGGACTAGCGTCGGTTAATGAGCAGTTCTTC	CASSPGLASVNEQFF
once	TRBV3-1/TRBV3-2	NA	TRBJ1-2	TGTGCCAGCAGCCAAGATATAGGGGGCTATGGCTACACCTTC	CASSQDIGGYGYTF
once	TRBV2	NA	TRBJ2-3	TGTGCCAGCAGGGCGGTCACAGATACGCAGTATTTT	CASRAVTDTQYF
NA	TRBV27	TRBD1	TRBJ1-6	TGTGCCAGCAGATACTCAGGGGGCGGGTCACCCCTCCACTTT	CASRYSGGGSPLHF
NA	TRBV10-3	NA	TRBJ2-1	TGTGCCATCAGGGGCCAGGGAAGCTCCTACAATGAGCAGTTCTTC	CAIRGQGSSYNEQFF
once	TRBV12-3/TRBV12-4	NA	TRBJ2-7	TGTGCCAGCAGTTTCGTCGGGTCCTACGAGCAGTACTTC	CASSFVGSYEQYF